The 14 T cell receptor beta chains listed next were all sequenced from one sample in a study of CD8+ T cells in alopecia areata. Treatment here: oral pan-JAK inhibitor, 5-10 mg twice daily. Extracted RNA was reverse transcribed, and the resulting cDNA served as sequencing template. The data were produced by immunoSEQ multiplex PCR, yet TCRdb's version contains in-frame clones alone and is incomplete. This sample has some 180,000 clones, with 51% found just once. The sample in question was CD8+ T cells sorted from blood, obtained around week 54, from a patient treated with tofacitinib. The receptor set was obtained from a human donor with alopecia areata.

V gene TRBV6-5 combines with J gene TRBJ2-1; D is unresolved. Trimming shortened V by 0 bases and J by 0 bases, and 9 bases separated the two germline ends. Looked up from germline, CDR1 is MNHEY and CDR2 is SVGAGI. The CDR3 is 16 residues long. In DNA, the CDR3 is TGTGCCAGCAGTTACTCGAAGGGAACCTCCTACAATGAGCAGTTCTTC. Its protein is CASSYSKGTSYNEQFF.

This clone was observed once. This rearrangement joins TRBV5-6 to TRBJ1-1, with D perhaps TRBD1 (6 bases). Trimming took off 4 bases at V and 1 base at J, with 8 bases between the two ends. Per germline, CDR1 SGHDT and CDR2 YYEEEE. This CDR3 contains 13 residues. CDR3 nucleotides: TGTGCCAGCAGCCCGACAGGGAACACTGAAGCTTTCTTT. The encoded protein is CASSPTGNTEAFF.

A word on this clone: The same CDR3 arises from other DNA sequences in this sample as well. The CDR3 protein is CASSLGGTSYNEQFF. In nucleotides, the CDR3 is TGTGCCAGCAGCTTGGGAGGCACCTCGTACAATGAGCAGTTCTTC. This chain links TRBV5-6 with TRBJ2-1; D not certain. V lost 0 bases and J 4 bases, leaving 11 bases between the germline ends. Germline V gene data show CDR1 as SGHDT and CDR2 as YYEEEE. The CDR3 totals 15 residues. The whole variable domain, filled in from reference TRBV5-6 and TRBJ2-1, reads DAGVTQSPTHLIKTRGQQVTLRCSPKSGHDTVSWYQQALGQGPQFIFQYYEEEERQRGNFPDRFSGHQFPNYSSELNVNALLLGDSALYLCASSLGGTSYNEQFFGPGTRLTVL.

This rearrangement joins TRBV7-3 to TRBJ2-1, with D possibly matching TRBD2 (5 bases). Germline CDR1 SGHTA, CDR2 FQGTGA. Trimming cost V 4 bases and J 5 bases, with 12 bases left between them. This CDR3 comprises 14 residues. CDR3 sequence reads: CASSSPGWNNEQFF. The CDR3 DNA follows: TGTGCCAGCAGCTCCCCGGGATGGAACAATGAGCAGTTCTTC.

The DNA for the CDR3 is TGCGCCAGCAGCCAAGAAGGCGGGAGTTTGAAGGCAAATCAGCCCCAGCATTTT. Encoded protein: CASSQEGGSLKANQPQHF. V usage is TRBV4-1 and J usage is TRBJ1-5; D remains unclear. This CDR3 contains 18 residues. Germline V lookup: CDR1 MGHRA, CDR2 YSYEKL. V was cut by 0 bases and J by 4 bases, with 19 bases left in between.

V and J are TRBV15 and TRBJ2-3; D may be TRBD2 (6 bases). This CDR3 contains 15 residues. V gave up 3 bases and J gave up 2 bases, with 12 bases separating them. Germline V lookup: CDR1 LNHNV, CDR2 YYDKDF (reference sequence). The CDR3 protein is CATSSGGLHTDTQYF. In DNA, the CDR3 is TGTGCCACCAGCAGTGGGGGACTCCACACAGATACGCAGTATTTT.

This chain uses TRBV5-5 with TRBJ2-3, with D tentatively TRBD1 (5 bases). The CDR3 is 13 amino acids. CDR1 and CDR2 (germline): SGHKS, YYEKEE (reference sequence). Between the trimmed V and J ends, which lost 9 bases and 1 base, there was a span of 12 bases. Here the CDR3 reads CATSRVGTDTQYF. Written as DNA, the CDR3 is TGTGCCACATCCAGGGTGGGCACAGATACGCAGTATTTT.

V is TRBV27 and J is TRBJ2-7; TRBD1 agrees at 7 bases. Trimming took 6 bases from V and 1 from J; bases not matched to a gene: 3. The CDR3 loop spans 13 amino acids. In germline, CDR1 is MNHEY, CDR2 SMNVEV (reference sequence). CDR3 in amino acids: CASSRDRSYEQYF. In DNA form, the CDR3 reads TGTGCCAGCAGCCGGGACAGATCCTACGAGCAGTACTTC.

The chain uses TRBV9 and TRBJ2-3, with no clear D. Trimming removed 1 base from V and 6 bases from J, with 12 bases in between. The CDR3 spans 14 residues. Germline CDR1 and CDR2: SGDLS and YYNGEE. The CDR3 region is CASSVTGSRDTQYF. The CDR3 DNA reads TGTGCCAGCAGCGTAACGGGTTCCAGGGATACGCAGTATTTT.

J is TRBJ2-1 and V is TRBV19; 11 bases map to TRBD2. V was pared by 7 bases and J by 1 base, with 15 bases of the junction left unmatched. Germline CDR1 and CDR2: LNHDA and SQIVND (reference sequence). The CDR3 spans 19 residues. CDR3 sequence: CASTSGGKWSLKSYNEQFF. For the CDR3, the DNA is TGTGCCAGTACTAGCGGGGGGAAATGGTCGCTTAAGTCCTACAATGAGCAGTTCTTC.

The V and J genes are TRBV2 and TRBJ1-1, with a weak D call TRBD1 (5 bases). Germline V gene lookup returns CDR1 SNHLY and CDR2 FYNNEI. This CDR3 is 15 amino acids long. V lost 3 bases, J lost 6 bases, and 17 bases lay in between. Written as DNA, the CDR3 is TGTGCCAGCAGTGAGGTTGCTCACCGAGGGGCTGAAGCTTTCTTT. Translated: CASSEVAHRGAEAFF.

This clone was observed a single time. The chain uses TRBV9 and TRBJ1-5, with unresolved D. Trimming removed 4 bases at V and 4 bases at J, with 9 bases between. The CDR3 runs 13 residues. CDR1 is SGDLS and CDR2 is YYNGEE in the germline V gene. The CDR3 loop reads CASSPGNNQPQHF. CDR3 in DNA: TGTGCCAGCAGCCCGGGGAATAATCAGCCCCAGCATTTT.

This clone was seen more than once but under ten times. The CDR3 DNA reads as TGTGCCAGCACCCCCGGACACGAAAACATTCAGTACTTC. It yields the protein CASTPGHENIQYF. The chain joins TRBV6-6 to TRBJ2-4, with a weak D call TRBD1 (5 bases). CDR1 is MNHNY, CDR2 SVGAGI, per germline (reference sequence). V shed 7 bases and J shed 5 bases, with 12 bases lying between them. The CDR3 has 13 residues.

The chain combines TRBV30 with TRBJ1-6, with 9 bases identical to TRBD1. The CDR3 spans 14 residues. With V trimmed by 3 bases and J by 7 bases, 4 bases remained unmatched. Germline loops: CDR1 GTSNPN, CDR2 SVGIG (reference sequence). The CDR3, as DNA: TGTGCCTGGAGCGATACAGGGGGCAATTCACCCCTCCACTTT. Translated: CAWSDTGGNSPLHF.